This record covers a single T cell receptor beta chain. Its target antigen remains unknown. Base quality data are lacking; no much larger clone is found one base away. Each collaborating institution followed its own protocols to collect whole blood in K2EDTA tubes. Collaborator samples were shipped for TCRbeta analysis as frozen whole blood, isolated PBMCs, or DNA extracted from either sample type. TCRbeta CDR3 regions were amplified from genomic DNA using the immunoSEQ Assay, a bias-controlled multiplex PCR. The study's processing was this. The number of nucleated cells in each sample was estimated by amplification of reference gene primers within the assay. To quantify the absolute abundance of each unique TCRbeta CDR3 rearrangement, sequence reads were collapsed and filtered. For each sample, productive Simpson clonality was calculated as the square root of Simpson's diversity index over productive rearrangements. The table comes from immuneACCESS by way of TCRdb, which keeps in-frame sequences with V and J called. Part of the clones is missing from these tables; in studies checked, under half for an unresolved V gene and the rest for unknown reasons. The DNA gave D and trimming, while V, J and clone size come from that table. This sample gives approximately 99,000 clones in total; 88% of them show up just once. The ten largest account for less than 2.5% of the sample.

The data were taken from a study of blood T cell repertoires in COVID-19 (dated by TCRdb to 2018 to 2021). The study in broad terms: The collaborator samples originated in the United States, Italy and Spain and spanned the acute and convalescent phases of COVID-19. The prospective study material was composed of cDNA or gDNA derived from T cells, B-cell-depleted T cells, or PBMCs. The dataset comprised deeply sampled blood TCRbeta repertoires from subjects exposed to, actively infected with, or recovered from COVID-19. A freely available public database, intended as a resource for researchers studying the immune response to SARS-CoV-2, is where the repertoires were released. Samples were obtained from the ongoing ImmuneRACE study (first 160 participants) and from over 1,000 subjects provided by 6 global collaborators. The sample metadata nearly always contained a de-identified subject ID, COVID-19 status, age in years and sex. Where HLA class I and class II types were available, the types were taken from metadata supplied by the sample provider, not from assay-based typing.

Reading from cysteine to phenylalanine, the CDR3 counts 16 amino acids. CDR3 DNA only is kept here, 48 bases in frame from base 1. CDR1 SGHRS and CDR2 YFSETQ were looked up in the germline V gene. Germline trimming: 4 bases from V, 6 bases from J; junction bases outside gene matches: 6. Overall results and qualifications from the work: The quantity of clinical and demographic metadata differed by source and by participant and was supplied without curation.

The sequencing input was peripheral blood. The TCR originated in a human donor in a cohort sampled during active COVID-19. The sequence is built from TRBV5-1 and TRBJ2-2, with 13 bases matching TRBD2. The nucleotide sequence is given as TGCGCCAGCAGCGAACTAGCGGGAGGGGGATCCGGGGAGCTGTTTTTT. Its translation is CASSELAGGGSGELFF.